Detailed here is one TCR beta chain. The antigen remains undetermined. Per-sample PBMC isolation yielded at least 6 million cells. These data are taken from a study of blood T cells in healthy people across ages. Study-level background: Template switching captured about one barcoded beta molecule per two T cells. Study-wide results and caveats: Roughly linearly, TCR beta diversity per million T cells fell as age increased.

Primed by a sample-barcoded 5' primer and a J-beta primer mix, a second PCR proceeded for 7 to 11 cycles. Individual samples furnished no less than 2.5 million CDR3-containing paired-end reads apiece. TCRdb re-called the 5' RACE reads through MiXCR, storing one row per CDR3 protein. The repertoire holds 500,000 to 700,000 distinct CDR3 sequences, with about 30% as singletons. This CDR3 comprises 16 residues. The V gene end was trimmed by 4 bases and the J gene end by 6 bases; junction bases not matched to a gene: 12. The germline CDR1 and CDR2 sequences are MNHEY and SMNVEV (reference sequence). This chain uses TRBV27 with TRBJ2-3; TRBD2 agrees at 8 bases. This clonotype was obtained from a woman of 80 years or more in good health. Source material: blood. The CDR3 protein is CASSSDGRAFVDTQYF. CDR3 in DNA: TGTGCCAGCAGTTCCGACGGGAGGGCGTTCGTGGATACGCAGTATTTT.